Sequencing of this T cell receptor beta chain was carried out in a study of blood T cell repertoires in COVID-19. Data came from immunoSEQ multiplex PCR; TCRdb stores just in-frame clones and leaves some out. The sample carries about 130,000 clones, approximately 81% recorded once. Germline-derived CDR1 and CDR2 are LGHNA and YNFKEQ. The germline V and J ends were trimmed by 1 base and 2 bases, with 6 bases remaining between them. CDR3 size: 14 residues. The material sequenced was peripheral blood. The sequence was obtained from a woman in her 30s who had recovered from COVID-19. The rearrangement joins TRBV4-2 to TRBJ2-1; D gene unclear. DNA for the CDR3: TGTGCCAGCAGCCAAGCTGAGGCCTACAATGAGCAGTTCTTC. Translated: CASSQAEAYNEQFF.